This T cell receptor beta chain was captured by sequencing in a study of blood T cell repertoires in COVID-19. At the level of the study: COVID-19 samples collected from the United States, Italy and Spain covered acute and convalescent phases.

CDR1 is MDHEN, CDR2 SYDVKM, per germline. V shed 6 bases and J 3 bases; nucleotides not matched to a gene: 7. The CDR3 runs 15 residues. The repertoire was sequenced with immunoSEQ multiplex PCR; TCRdb's copy has only in-frame clones and lacks some. The table includes about 260,000 clones, roughly 90% detected once. Source material: peripheral blood. This receptor was obtained from a woman between 25 and 40 years old with COVID-19, enrolled during active disease. This rearrangement joins TRBV28 to TRBJ2-1, with TRBD1 matching 8 bases. CDR3: CASSPDRGSYNEQFF. CDR3 nucleotides: TGTGCCAGCAGCCCAGACAGGGGCAGCTACAATGAGCAGTTCTTC.